This T cell receptor (beta chain) came from a study of neurological immune-mediated disorders. The cDNA came from 5'RACE, which used 10-nucleotide random UMIs. In each sequencing run, over 180 million TCR-beta sequences were generated from 15-18 subjects. TCRdb re-called the 5' RACE reads through MiXCR, storing one row per CDR3 protein. This table has approximately 21,000 distinct CDR3 sequences, over 5.5% appearing once. Broader study findings: HTLV-1-associated myelopathy ranked highest for TCR clonal expansion and multiple sclerosis lowest, beneath healthy controls.

The CDR3 runs 12 residues. Germline V lookup: CDR1 SGHAT, CDR2 FQDESV (reference sequence). The germline V and J ends were trimmed by 5 bases and 9 bases, with 11 bases remaining between them. This clonotype was seen ten or more times. Its matching antigen is unknown. Sorted libraries were derived from approximately 970,000 CD4+ or CD8+ T cells. The V and J genes are TRBV11-1 and TRBJ2-1; D is unresolved. The source of this sequence is a man younger than 35 in good health. The sample consisted of CD8+ T cells from blood. The CDR3 here is CASSPRVSEQFF. CDR3 nucleotide sequence: TGTGCCAGCAGCCCCCGGGTTAGTGAGCAGTTCTTC.